The 7 T cell receptor beta chains reported below all come from one sample, sequenced in a study of control samples from healthy donors and cancer patients. Profiling relied on immunoSEQ multiplex PCR, and the TCRdb table lists in-frame clones only, not all of them. The sample includes 50,000 or so clones, roughly 80% of them seen just once. Sequencing used blood. The receptors originated from an older man in good health.

The J gene is TRBJ1-6, the V gene TRBV6-5, with 9 nucleotides matching TRBD1. The junction had 2 bases not matched to a gene; V was cut back by 4 bases and J by 7 bases. The CDR3 consists of 14 residues. Germline values: CDR1 MNHEY, CDR2 SVGAGI. The CDR3 DNA sequence: TGTGCCAGCAGTTTCGGGACAGGGAATTCACCCCTCCACTTT. It encodes CASSFGTGNSPLHF.

This chain uses TRBV11-1 with TRBJ2-1; 11 bases align to TRBD2. The CDR3 loop spans 16 amino acids. Trimming at V came to 3 bases and at J to 0 bases, leaving 1 base not matched to a gene. Germline CDR1 SGHAT, CDR2 FQDESV (reference sequence). Here the CDR3 DNA reads TGTGCCAGCAGCTTCGGGACTAGCGGCTCCTACAATGAGCAGTTCTTC. This gives the protein CASSFGTSGSYNEQFF.

V gene TRBV4-1 combines with J gene TRBJ1-1; D is undetermined. Per the germline V gene, CDR1 is MGHRA and CDR2 is YSYEKL. V lost 0 bases and J 8 bases, leaving 10 bases between the germline ends. This CDR3 region has 13 residues. The CDR3 loop reads CASSQERAWEAFF. The CDR3 DNA sequence: TGCGCCAGCAGCCAAGAGCGGGCATGGGAAGCTTTCTTT.

The CDR3, as DNA: TGTGCCAGCAGGACTAGCGGGGGGGGATCCTACAATGAGCAGTTCTTC. This sequence encodes CASRTSGGGSYNEQFF. The rearrangement joins TRBV21-1 to TRBJ2-1; the table calls TRBD2, which could not be checked here. TRBV21-1 is listed as a pseudogene. This CDR3 comprises 16 residues.

The chain has TRBV28 and TRBJ1-1; D is possibly TRBD1 (6 bases). The germline V gene encodes CDR1 MDHEN and CDR2 SYDVKM. Trimming stripped 6 bases from V and 5 bases from J, with 19 bases between. The CDR3 has 15 residues. CDR3 in DNA: TGTGCCAGCAGCCTAGGGGGGCGTTTTTGGACTGAAGCTTTCTTT. This encodes CASSLGGRFWTEAFF.

The rearrangement joins TRBV5-1 to TRBJ2-1; 11 nucleotides match TRBD2. V shed 4 bases and J 10 bases; nucleotides not matched to a gene: 7. CDR1 and CDR2 (germline): SGHRS, YFSETQ. This CDR3 has 14 amino acids. CDR3 sequence: CASSTGTSGLEQFF. As DNA, the CDR3 is TGCGCCAGCAGCACCGGGACTAGCGGACTCGAGCAGTTCTTC.

The genes are TRBV15 and TRBJ2-1; D gene unclear. Germline V CDR1 and CDR2: LNHNV, YYDKDF (reference sequence). This CDR3 has 14 amino acids. The V and J ends lost 1 base and 6 bases respectively, with 10 bases between them. CDR3 nucleotides: TGTGCCACCAGCAGAGCCCTTTCCCGCAATGAGCAGTTCTTC. It specifies CATSRALSRNEQFF.